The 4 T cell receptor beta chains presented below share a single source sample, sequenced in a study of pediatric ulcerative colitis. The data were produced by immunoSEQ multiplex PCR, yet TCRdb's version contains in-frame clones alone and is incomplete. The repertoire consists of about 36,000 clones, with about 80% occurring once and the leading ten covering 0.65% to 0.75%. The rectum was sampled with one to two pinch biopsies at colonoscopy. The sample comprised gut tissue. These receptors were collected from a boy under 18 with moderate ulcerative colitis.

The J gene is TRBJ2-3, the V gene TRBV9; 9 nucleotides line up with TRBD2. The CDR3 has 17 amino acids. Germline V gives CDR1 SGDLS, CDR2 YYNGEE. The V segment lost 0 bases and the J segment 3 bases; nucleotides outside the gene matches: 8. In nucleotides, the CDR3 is TGTGCCAGCAGCGTAGGGGCGGCTAGCGGGGAGACAGATACGCAGTATTTT. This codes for CASSVGAASGETDTQYF. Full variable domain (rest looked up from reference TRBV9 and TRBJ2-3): DSGVTQTPKHLITATGQRVTLRCSPRSGDLSVYWYQQSLDQGLQFLIQYYNGEERAKGNILERFSAQQFPDLHSELNLSSLELGDSALYFCASSVGAASGETDTQYFGPGTRLTVL.

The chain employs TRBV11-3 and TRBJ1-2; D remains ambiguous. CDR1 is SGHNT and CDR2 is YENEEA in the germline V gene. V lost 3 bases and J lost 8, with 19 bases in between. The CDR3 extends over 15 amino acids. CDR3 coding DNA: TGTGCCAGCAGCTTTGGGTCGATAGTAGGAGAGGGCTACACCTTC. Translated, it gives CASSFGSIVGEGYTF.

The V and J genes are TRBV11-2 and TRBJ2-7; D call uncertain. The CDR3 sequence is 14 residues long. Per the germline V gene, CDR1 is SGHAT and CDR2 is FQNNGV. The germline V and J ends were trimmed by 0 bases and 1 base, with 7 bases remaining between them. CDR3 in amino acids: CASSLDFRSYEQYF. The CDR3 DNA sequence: TGTGCCAGCAGCTTAGACTTTAGGTCCTACGAGCAGTACTTC.

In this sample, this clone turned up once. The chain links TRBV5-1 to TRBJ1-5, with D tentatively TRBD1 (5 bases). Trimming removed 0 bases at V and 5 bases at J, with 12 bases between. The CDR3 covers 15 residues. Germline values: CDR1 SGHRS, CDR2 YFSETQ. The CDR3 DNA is TGCGCCAGCAGCTTGGTAGGGGCCCTGGATCAGCCCCAGCATTTT. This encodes CASSLVGALDQPQHF.